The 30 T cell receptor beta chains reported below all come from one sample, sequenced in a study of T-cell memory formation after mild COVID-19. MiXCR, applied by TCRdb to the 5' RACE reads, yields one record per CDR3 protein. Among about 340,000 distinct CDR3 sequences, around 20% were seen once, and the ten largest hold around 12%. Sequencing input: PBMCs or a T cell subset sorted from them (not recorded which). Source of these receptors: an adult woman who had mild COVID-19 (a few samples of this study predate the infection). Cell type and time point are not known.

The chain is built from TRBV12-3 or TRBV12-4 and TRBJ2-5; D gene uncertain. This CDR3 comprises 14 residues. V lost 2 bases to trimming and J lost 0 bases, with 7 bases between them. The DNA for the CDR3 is TGTGCCAGCAGTTTATCTGGGTACCAAGAGACCCAGTACTTC. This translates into CASSLSGYQETQYF.

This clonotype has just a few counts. The DNA of the CDR3 is TGTGCCACCAGCAGAGAGAGAGTTCAGCCCCAGCATTTT. As protein: CATSRERVQPQHF. The V gene is TRBV15, the J gene TRBJ1-5; D is uncertain. Trimming shortened V by 0 bases and J by 6 bases, and 6 bases separated the two germline ends. Germline V gene sequence: CDR1 LNHNV, CDR2 YYDKDF (reference sequence). The CDR3 runs to 13 residues. The variable domain in full, completed from reference TRBV15 and TRBJ1-5, reads DAMVIQNPRYQVTQFGKPVTLSCSQTLNHNVMYWYQQKSSQAPKLLFHYYDKDFNNEADTPDNFQSRRPNTSFCFLDIRSPGLGDTAMYLCATSRERVQPQHFGDGTRLSIL.

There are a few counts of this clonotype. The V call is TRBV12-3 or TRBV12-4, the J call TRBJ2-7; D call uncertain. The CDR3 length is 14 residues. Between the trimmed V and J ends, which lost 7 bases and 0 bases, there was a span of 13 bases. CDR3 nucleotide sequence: TGTGCCAGCACTTTTGGACGGGCCTCCTACGAGCAGTACTTC. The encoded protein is CASTFGRASYEQYF.

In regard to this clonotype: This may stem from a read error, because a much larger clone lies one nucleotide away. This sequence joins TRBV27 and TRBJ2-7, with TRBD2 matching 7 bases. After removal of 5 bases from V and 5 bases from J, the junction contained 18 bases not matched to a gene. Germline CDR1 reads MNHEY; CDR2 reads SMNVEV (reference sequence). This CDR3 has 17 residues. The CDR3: CASSLRRTGLTPDEQYF. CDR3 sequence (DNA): TGTGCCAGCAGTCTTAGGAGGACGGGACTAACGCCCGACGAGCAGTACTTC.

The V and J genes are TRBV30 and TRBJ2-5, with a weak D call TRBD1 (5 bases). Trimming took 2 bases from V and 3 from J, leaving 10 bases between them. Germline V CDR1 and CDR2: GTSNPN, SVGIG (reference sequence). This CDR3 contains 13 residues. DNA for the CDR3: TGTGCCTGGAGTAGGAGACAGAAAGAGACCCAGTACTTC. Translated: CAWSRRQKETQYF.

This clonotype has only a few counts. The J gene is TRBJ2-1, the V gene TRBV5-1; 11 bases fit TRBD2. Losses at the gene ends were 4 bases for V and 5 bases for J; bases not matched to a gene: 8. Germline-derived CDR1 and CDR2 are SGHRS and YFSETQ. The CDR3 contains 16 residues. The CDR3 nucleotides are TGCGCCAGCAGCCATGATCTAGCGGGGGGACACAATGAGCAGTTCTTC. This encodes CASSHDLAGGHNEQFF.

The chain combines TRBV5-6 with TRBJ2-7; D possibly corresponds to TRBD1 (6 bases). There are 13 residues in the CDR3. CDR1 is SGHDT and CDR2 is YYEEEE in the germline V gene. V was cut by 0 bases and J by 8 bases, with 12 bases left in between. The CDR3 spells CASSLGGPTKQYF. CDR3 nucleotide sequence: TGTGCCAGCAGCTTGGGGGGGCCGACAAAGCAGTACTTC.

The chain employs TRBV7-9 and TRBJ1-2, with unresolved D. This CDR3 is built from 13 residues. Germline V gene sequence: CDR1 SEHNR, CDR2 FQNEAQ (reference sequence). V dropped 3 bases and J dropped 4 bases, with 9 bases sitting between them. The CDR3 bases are TGTGCCAGCAGCTTCGCGGCCTCCTATGGCTACACCTTC. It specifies CASSFAASYGYTF.

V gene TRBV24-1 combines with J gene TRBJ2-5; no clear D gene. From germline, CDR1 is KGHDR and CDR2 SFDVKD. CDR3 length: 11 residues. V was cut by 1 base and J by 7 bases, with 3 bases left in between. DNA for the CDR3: TGTGCCACCAGTGATTTTGGGACCCAGTACTTC. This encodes CATSDFGTQYF.

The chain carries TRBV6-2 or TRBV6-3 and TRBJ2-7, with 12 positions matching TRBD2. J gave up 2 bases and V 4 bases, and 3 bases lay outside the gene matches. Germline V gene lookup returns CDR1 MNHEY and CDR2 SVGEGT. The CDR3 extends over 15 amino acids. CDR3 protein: CASSSRLAGAYEQYF. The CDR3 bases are TGTGCCAGCAGTTCCAGACTAGCGGGAGCCTACGAGCAGTACTTC.

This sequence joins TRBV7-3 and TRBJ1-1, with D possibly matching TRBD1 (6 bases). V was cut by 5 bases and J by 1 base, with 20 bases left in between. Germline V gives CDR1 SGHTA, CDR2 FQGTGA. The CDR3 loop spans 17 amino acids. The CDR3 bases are TGTGCCAGCAGCCCAACTCCAGGGGCTCGAAGGAACACTGAAGCTTTCTTT. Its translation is CASSPTPGARRNTEAFF.

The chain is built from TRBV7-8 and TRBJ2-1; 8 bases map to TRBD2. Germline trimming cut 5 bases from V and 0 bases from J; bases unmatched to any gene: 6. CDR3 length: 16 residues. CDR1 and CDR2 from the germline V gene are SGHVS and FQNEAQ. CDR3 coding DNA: TGTGCCAGCAGCGTAGGGCGGGAGGTCTCCTACAATGAGCAGTTCTTC. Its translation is CASSVGREVSYNEQFF.

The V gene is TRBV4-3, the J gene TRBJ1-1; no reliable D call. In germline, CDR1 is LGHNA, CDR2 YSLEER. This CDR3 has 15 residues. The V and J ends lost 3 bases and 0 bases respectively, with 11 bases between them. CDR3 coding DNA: TGCGCCAGCAGCCAGAACAGCGGGTTGAACACTGAAGCTTTCTTT. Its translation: CASSQNSGLNTEAFF.

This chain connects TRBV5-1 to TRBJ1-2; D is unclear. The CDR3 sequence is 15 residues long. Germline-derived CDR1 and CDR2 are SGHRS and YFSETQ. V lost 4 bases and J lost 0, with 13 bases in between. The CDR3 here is CASSEGRTANYGYTF. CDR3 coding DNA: TGCGCCAGCAGCGAGGGCAGGACCGCTAACTATGGCTACACCTTC.

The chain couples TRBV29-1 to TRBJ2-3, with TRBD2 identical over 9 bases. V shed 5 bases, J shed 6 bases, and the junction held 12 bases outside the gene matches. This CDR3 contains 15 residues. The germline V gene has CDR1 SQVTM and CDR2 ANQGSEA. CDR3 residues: CSVSRPWAGGDTQYF. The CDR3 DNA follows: TGCAGCGTTTCCCGCCCATGGGCGGGGGGGGATACGCAGTATTTT.

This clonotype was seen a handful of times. CDR3 loop: CASSSPTIGLDEKLFF. The CDR3, as DNA: TGTGCCAGCAGTTCGCCAACCATAGGGTTGGATGAAAAACTGTTTTTT. V and J are TRBV12-3 or TRBV12-4 and TRBJ1-4; no firm D call. The CDR3 extends over 16 amino acids. Trimming took 4 bases from V and 6 from J, leaving 18 bases between them.

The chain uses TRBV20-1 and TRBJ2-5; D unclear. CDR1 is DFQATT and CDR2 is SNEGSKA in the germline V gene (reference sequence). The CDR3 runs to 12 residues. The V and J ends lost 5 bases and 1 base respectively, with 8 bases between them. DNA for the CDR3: TGCAGTGCTCAGACCCTCCAAGAGACCCAGTACTTC. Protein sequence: CSAQTLQETQYF.

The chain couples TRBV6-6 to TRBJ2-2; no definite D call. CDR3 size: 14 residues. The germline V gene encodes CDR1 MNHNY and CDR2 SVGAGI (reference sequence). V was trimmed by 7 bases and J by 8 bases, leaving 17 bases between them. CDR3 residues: CASKVTASRGELFF. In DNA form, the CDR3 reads TGTGCCAGCAAAGTTACGGCTTCAAGGGGGGAGCTGTTTTTT.

The CDR3 here is CASSWRGAFEQYF. The CDR3 DNA reads TGTGCCAGCAGTTGGAGGGGGGCGTTCGAGCAGTACTTC. The rearrangement joins TRBV12-3 or TRBV12-4 to TRBJ2-7; tentatively, D is TRBD1 or TRBD2 (6 bases each). This CDR3 has 13 residues. The V end was cut by 4 bases, the J end by 6 bases, with 13 bases between.

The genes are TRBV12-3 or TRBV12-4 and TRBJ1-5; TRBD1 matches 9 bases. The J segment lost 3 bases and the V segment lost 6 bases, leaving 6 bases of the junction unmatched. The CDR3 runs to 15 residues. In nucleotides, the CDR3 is TGTGCCAGCAGCCGGGACAGGGTTGACAATCAGCCCCAGCATTTT. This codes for CASSRDRVDNQPQHF.

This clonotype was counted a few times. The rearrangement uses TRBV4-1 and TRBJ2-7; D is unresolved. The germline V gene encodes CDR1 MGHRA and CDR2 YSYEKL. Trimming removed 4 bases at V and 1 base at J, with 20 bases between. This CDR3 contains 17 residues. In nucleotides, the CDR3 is TGCGCCAGCAGCCCCCTGCTTTGGGCACGTGGATCCTACGAGCAGTACTTC. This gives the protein CASSPLLWARGSYEQYF.

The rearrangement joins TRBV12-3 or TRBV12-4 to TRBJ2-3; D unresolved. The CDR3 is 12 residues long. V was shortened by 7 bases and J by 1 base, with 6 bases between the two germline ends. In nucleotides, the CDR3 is TGTGCCAGCACCCGCCGCACAGATACGCAGTATTTT. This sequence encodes CASTRRTDTQYF.

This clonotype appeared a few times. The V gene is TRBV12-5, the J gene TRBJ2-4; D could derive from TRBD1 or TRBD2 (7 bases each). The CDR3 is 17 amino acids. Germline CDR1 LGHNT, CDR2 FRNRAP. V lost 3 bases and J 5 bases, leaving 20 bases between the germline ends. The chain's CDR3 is CASGLEGGGVPENIQYF. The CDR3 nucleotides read TGTGCTAGTGGTTTAGAGGGAGGGGGCGTCCCCGAAAACATTCAGTACTTC. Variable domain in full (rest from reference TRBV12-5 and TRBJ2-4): DARVTQTPRHKVTEMGQEVTMRCQPILGHNTVFWYRQTMMQGLELLAYFRNRAPLDDSGMPKDRFSAEMPDATLATLKIQPSEPRDSAVYFCASGLEGGGVPENIQYFGAGTRLSVL.

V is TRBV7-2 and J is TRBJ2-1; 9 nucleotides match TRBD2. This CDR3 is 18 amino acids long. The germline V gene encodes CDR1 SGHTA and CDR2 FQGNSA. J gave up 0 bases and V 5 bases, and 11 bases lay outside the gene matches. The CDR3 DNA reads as TGTGCCAGCAGCCCGAGGTGGGCGGGGGGGAGCTCCTACAATGAGCAGTTCTTC. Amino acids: CASSPRWAGGSSYNEQFF.

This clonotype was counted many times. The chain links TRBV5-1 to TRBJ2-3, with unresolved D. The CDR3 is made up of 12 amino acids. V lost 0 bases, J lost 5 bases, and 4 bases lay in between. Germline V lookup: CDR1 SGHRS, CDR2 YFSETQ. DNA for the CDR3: TGCGCCAGCAGCTTGGAAGGAGATACGCAGTATTTT. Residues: CASSLEGDTQYF.

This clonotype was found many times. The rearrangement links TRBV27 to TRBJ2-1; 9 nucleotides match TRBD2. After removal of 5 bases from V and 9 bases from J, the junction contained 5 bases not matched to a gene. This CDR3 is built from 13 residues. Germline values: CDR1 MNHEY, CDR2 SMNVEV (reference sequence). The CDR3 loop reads CASSPRRGGEQFF. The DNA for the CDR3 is TGTGCCAGCAGTCCGAGGCGGGGGGGTGAGCAGTTCTTC.

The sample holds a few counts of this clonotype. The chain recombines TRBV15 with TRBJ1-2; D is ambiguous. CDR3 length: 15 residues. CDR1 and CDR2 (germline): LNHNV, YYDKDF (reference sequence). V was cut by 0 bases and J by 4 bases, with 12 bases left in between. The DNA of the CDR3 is TGTGCCACCAGCAGAGATCGAGCCGTGGGCTATGGCTACACCTTC. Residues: CATSRDRAVGYGYTF.

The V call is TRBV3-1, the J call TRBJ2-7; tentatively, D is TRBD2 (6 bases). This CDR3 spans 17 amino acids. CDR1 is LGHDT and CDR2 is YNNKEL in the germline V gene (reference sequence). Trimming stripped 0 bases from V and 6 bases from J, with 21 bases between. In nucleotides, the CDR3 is TGTGCCAGCAGCCAAGACGGGAGACTATCTATTTCCAGCGAGCAGTACTTC. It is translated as CASSQDGRLSISSEQYF.

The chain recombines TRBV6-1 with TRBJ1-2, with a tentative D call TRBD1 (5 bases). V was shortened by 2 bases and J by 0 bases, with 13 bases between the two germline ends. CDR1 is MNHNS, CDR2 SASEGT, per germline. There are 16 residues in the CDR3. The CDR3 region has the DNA TGTGCCAGCAGTGAATGGGGGGGGAGCACTAACTATGGCTACACCTTC. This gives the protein CASSEWGGSTNYGYTF.

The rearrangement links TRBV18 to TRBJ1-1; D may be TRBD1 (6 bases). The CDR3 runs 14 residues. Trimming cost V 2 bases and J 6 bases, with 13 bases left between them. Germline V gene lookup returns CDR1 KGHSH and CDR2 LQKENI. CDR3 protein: CASSPSQGTAEAFF. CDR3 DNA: TGTGCCAGCTCACCAAGTCAGGGGACGGCTGAAGCTTTCTTT.